What follows are 9 T cell receptor beta chains derived from one specimen sequenced in a study of blood T cell repertoires in COVID-19. Produced via immunoSEQ multiplex PCR; TCRdb's table is partial and in-frame only. The sample has approximately 87,000 clones, roughly 91% seen once. The sequencing input was peripheral blood. The receptors stem from a man in his 70s with active or convalescent COVID-19.

In its sample, this clone was seen once. The chain links TRBV27 to TRBJ2-5, with D possibly TRBD2 on 7 matching bases. Trimming pared 4 bases from V and 6 bases from J, leaving 12 bases between. The CDR3 sequence is 13 residues long. CDR1 is MNHEY and CDR2 is SMNVEV in the germline V gene (reference sequence). CDR3 loop: CASSYRGAQTQYF. CDR3 DNA sequence: TGTGCCAGCAGTTACCGGGGGGCCCAGACCCAGTACTTC.

This chain links TRBV27 with TRBJ1-2; D is perhaps TRBD1 (5 bases). The V and J ends lost 2 bases and 7 bases respectively, with 11 bases between them. The germline gives CDR1 MNHEY, CDR2 SMNVEV (reference sequence). CDR3 length: 13 amino acids. In nucleotides, the CDR3 is TGTGCCAGCAGTTTAAAGGGGCTTAGTGGCTACACCTTC. Translation: CASSLKGLSGYTF.

The CDR3 region has the DNA TGTGCCAGCAGGAGGACAGGCAATCAGCCCCAGCATTTT. It encodes CASRRTGNQPQHF. The chain employs TRBV6-5 and TRBJ1-5; maybe TRBD1 (6 bases). V was shortened by 6 bases and J by 2 bases, with 8 bases between the two germline ends. Germline assignment: CDR1 MNHEY and CDR2 SVGAGI. The CDR3 sequence is 13 residues long.

The chain couples TRBV5-4 to TRBJ2-3, with TRBD2 matching over 12 bases. The CDR3 contains 17 residues. J lost 8 bases, V lost 4 bases, and 14 bases had no gene match. Germline-derived CDR1 and CDR2 are SGHNT and YYREEE (reference sequence). CDR3 sequence (DNA): TGTGCCAGCAGCCGCAAGACTAGCGGGAGTTTAAGGGTTACGCAGTATTTT. Amino acids: CASSRKTSGSLRVTQYF.

This clone was recorded only once. The J gene is TRBJ1-1, the V gene TRBV7-2; no firm D call. Trimming stripped 2 bases from V and 0 bases from J, with 10 bases between. Per germline, CDR1 SGHTA and CDR2 FQGNSA. CDR3 length: 15 residues. The CDR3 reads CASSLYEGMNTEAFF. The CDR3 DNA is TGTGCCAGCAGCTTATACGAGGGAATGAACACTGAAGCTTTCTTT.

V is TRBV6-5 and J is TRBJ2-1; D might be TRBD1 (5 bases). The CDR3 extends over 14 amino acids. V lost 6 bases and J lost 7, with 16 bases in between. CDR1 and CDR2 from the germline V gene are MNHEY and SVGAGI. This chain's CDR3 is CASRRQSGWNEQFF. The CDR3 nucleotides are TGTGCCAGCAGAAGACAGTCCGGGTGGAATGAGCAGTTCTTC.

The J gene is TRBJ1-2, the V gene TRBV25-1, with D maybe TRBD1 (5 bases). Germline V gene data show CDR1 as MGHDK and CDR2 as SYGVNS. V gave up 1 base and J gave up 7 bases, with 16 bases separating them. The CDR3 is made up of 15 amino acids. The CDR3 region is CASSELDSPRIGYTF. The CDR3 coding sequence is TGTGCCAGCAGTGAATTAGACAGCCCAAGGATTGGCTACACCTTC.

The gene calls are TRBV28 and TRBJ2-2; D is perhaps TRBD2 (6 bases). The germline CDR1 and CDR2 sequences are MDHEN and SYDVKM. V shed 6 bases and J shed 0 bases, with 11 bases lying between them. CDR3 length equals 15 residues. The CDR3 region is CASSVRRANTGELFF. CDR3 DNA: TGTGCCAGCAGCGTAAGGAGGGCGAACACCGGGGAGCTGTTTTTT.

The chain links TRBV6-6 to TRBJ2-6; D unclear. This CDR3 contains 15 residues. The germline V gene encodes CDR1 MNHNY and CDR2 SVGAGI (reference sequence). The V end lost 4 bases, the J end lost 1 base, and 8 bases lay between the germline ends. The CDR3 nucleotides are TGTGCCAGCAGTTCTCCGCAGTCTGGGGCCAACGTCCTGACTTTC. It yields the protein CASSSPQSGANVLTF.